These 5 T cell receptor beta chains came from one sample sequenced in a study of blood T cells in healthy people across ages. A sample-barcoded 5' primer and a J-beta primer mix were used in a second PCR of about 7 to 11 cycles. Using its own MiXCR run on the 5' RACE reads, TCRdb lists one record per CDR3 protein. Seen here are about 1.5 million distinct CDR3 sequences, roughly 43% observed once, and the top ten hold about 4.1%. The sequenced sample consisted of blood. These receptors came from a woman aged 18-29 years in good health.

The chain carries TRBV6-5 and TRBJ2-1, with TRBD2 identical over 11 bases. The germline V gene encodes CDR1 MNHEY and CDR2 SVGAGI. The J segment lost 4 bases and the V segment lost 6 bases, leaving 5 bases of the junction unmatched. The CDR3 totals 15 residues. CDR3 region: CASRLSGRDYNEQFF. CDR3 coding DNA: TGTGCCAGCAGACTTAGCGGGAGGGATTACAATGAGCAGTTCTTC.

J is TRBJ2-1 and V is TRBV5-4, with D perhaps TRBD2 (6 bases). Germline V lookup: CDR1 SGHNT, CDR2 YYREEE (reference sequence). The V gene lost 1 base and the J gene lost 9 bases, with 17 bases spanning the gap. There are 15 residues in the CDR3. CDR3: CASSLISGVHVEQFF. The CDR3 coding sequence is TGTGCCAGCAGCTTGATATCGGGAGTTCATGTTGAGCAGTTCTTC.

The J gene is TRBJ1-2, the V gene TRBV12-3 or TRBV12-4, with 7 bases identical to TRBD1. V lost 1 base and J lost 1; bases outside the gene matches: 3. The CDR3 is 15 amino acids. The CDR3 coding sequence is TGTGCCAGCAGTTTAGGGACAGGAAATAACTATGGCTACACCTTC. Amino acids: CASSLGTGNNYGYTF.

This clonotype has more than one count but fewer than ten. The CDR3 DNA reads TGCAGTGCTCGGGACTCGATGGGCGGCCGTATCTACGAGCAGTACTTC. Its translation is CSARDSMGGRIYEQYF. The chain is built from TRBV20-1 and TRBJ2-7; possible D gene TRBD2, 6 bases. The CDR3 spans 16 residues. V was cut by 5 bases and J by 3 bases, with 23 bases left in between. Germline values: CDR1 DFQATT, CDR2 SNEGSKA (reference sequence).

This clonotype was seen a few times. The chain joins TRBV7-2 to TRBJ1-1, with D tentatively TRBD1 (6 bases). V lost 5 bases and J 5 bases, leaving 15 bases between the germline ends. The CDR3 is 14 amino acids. The germline V gene encodes CDR1 SGHTA and CDR2 FQGNSA. CDR3 region: CASSLLQGSTEAFF. The CDR3 DNA reads as TGTGCCAGCAGCCTCCTCCAGGGGAGTACTGAAGCTTTCTTT.